The rows below give T cell receptor beta chains drawn from one sample of a study of blood T cell repertoires in COVID-19. Using immunoSEQ multiplex PCR, the repertoire was profiled, and TCRdb retains in-frame clones only, with some absent. The sample consists of 45,000 to 70,000 clones, about 76% of them appearing once. Sequencing was performed on peripheral blood. Receptor source: a woman at least 80 years old with active or convalescent COVID-19. Each CDR3 is given with its conserved first and last residue. The D gene is left open where the match is weak. Clone size is not always given. Where it is, it says once, few, many or a class for expanded clones.

>TRBV15|few|TRBJ2-3|16|.
TGTGCCACCAGCAGAGCCCCGGGAGCGAGCACAGATACGCAGTATTTT
CATSRAPGASTDTQYF
>TRBV2|.|TRBJ1-5|17|TRBD1
TGTGCCAGCACCCTCGTACAGGGGGAGTATAGCAATCAGCCCCAGCATTTT
CASTLVQGEYSNQPQHF
>TRBV18|.|TRBJ1-5|14|.
TGTGCCAGCTCACCAATTCAGGCCAATCAGCCCCAGCATTTT
CASSPIQANQPQHF
>TRBV27|few|TRBJ2-7|14|TRBD1
TGTGCCAGCACCAAGGGACAGGGGGCCTACGAGCAGTACTTC
CASTKGQGAYEQYF
>TRBV27|.|TRBJ2-5|15|TRBD1
TGTGCCAGCAGTTTAAGGGACAGGGGATGGGAGACCCAGTACTTC
CASSLRDRGWETQYF
>TRBV6-6|.|TRBJ2-5|15|TRBD2
TGTGCCAGCAAACGACTAGCGGGGGGCGGGGAGACCCAGTACTTC
CASKRLAGGGETQYF
>TRBV21-1|.|TRBJ1-5|15|.
TGTGCCAGCAGCAAAAGGGACTTCAGCAATCAGCCCCAGCATTTT
CASSKRDFSNQPQHF
>TRBV5-6|.|TRBJ1-4|14|.
TGTGCCAGCAGCTTGGGAGGGTGGGATGAAAAACTGTTTTTT
CASSLGGWDEKLFF
>TRBV5-6|.|TRBJ2-5|13|.
TGTGCCAGCAGCTTGAAGGGGGTGGACACCCAGTACTTC
CASSLKGVDTQYF
>TRBV27|.|TRBJ1-1|13|.
TGTGCCAGCAGTTTTAAGCCTGAGTTCGAGGCTTTCTTT
CASSFKPEFEAFF
>TRBV6-4|.|TRBJ2-5|15|TRBD1
TGTGCCAGCAGTGACCTGGACAGGGGGTTGGAGACCCAGTACTTC
CASSDLDRGLETQYF
>TRBV10-2|.|TRBJ2-7|15|TRBD1
TGCGCCAGCAGAGAAGCCCGGGACAGGGACTACGAGCAGTACTTC
CASREARDRDYEQYF
>TRBV11-2|.|TRBJ1-1|14|TRBD1
TGTGCCAGCAGCACAGGGGCCTTGAACACTGAAGCTTTCTTT
CASSTGALNTEAFF
>TRBV6-6|.|TRBJ1-6|12|TRBD1
TGTGCCAGCAGCAAGACAGGGGCGGCCCTCCACTTT
CASSKTGAALHF
>TRBV3-1/TRBV3-2|.|TRBJ2-3|15|.
TGTGCCAGCAGGGACTTACCCGCACCTCGGGATACGCAGTATTTT
CASRDLPAPRDTQYF
>TRBV24-1|few|TRBJ2-5|13|.
TGTGCCACCAGTGCACCGGTCAAGGGGTCCCAGTACTTC
CATSAPVKGSQYF
>TRBV6-2/TRBV6-3|.|TRBJ2-7|14|.
TGTGCCAGCAGTTACTCGATGGCTAGCCGCGAGCAGTACTTC
CASSYSMASREQYF
>TRBV27|.|TRBJ2-7|15|.
TGTGCCAGCAGTTCCTCCTCCGGGAACTCCTACGAGCAGTACTTC
CASSSSSGNSYEQYF
>TRBV18|.|TRBJ2-1|19|TRBD2
TGTGCCAGCTCACCGCTAGGACTAGCGGGGGGGCTCCAAGGTAATGAGCAGTTCTTC
CASSPLGLAGGLQGNEQFF
>TRBV9|.|TRBJ2-3|12|.
TGTGCCAGCAGCTCCTACTATAATACGCAGTATTTT
CASSSYYNTQYF
>TRBV7-9|.|TRBJ1-3|14|.
TGTGCCAGCAGTTTCGCGGGGGCTGGAAACACCATATATTTT
CASSFAGAGNTIYF
>TRBV10-3|.|TRBJ1-5|17|TRBD1
TGTGCCATCAGTCAGGTATGGACAGGGGAAGACAATCAGCCCCAGCATTTT
CAISQVWTGEDNQPQHF
>TRBV4-3|once|TRBJ2-7|15|TRBD1
TGCGCCAGCAGCCCGGGGCCCGACAGGGTTGGCGAGCAGTACTTC
CASSPGPDRVGEQYF
>TRBV7-9|.|TRBJ2-7|13|.
TGTGCCAGCAGCTTAGGAGGGCGGGTCGAGCAGTACTTC
CASSLGGRVEQYF
>TRBV9|few|TRBJ1-2|13|.
TGTGCCAGCAGCGTAAATGAGGTCGGGGGCTACACCTTC
CASSVNEVGGYTF
>TRBV7-9|.|TRBJ2-7|15|.
TGTGCCAGCAGCTTGGCGGACAAGGGTTCCTACGAGCAGTACTTC
CASSLADKGSYEQYF
>TRBV3-1/TRBV3-2|.|TRBJ2-1|12|.
TGTGCCAGCAGCCCGGAGCGCAATGAGCAGTTCTTC
CASSPERNEQFF
>TRBV7-2|.|TRBJ1-1|13|.
TGTGCCAGCAGCTTAGTTGGCTCCCTCGAAGCTTTCTTT
CASSLVGSLEAFF
>TRBV19|.|TRBJ1-2|16|.
TGTGCCAGTAGTATAGATCTGGCAGGAATTAACTATGGCTACACCTTC
CASSIDLAGINYGYTF
>TRBV5-6|.|TRBJ2-7|14|TRBD1
TGTGCCAGCAGCCCTGGGACAGGGGGCTACGAGCAGTACTTC
CASSPGTGGYEQYF
>TRBV7-7|once|TRBJ1-3|15|TRBD1
TGTGCTAGCAGCGCTGGGACAGCCTCTGGAAACACCATATATTTT
CASSAGTASGNTIYF
>TRBV3-1/TRBV3-2|.|TRBJ2-1|15|.
TGTGCCAGCAGTCAACAGGGAGGACCTTACAATGAGCAGTTCTTC
CASSQQGGPYNEQFF
>TRBV7-8|.|TRBJ1-1|15|.
TGTGCCAGCAGCTTAGGGCAGGGCCTGAACACTGAAGCTTTCTTT
CASSLGQGLNTEAFF
>TRBV19|.|TRBJ2-3|13|.
TGTGCCAGTATGGGGCAGAACACAGATACGCAGTATTTT
CASMGQNTDTQYF
>TRBV10-3|.|TRBJ2-7|15|TRBD1
TGTGCCATCAGTGAGGCAGACAGGGTTCCCTACGAGCAGTACTTC
CAISEADRVPYEQYF
>TRBV19|.|TRBJ2-3|17|TRBD2
TGTGCCAGTAGTAGATGGACTAGCGGGGGGTTGACAGATACGCAGTATTTT
CASSRWTSGGLTDTQYF
>TRBV7-9|.|TRBJ1-2|14|.
TGTGCCAGCAGCAGAGGGACTACCCGGGAAGGCTACACCTTC
CASSRGTTREGYTF
>TRBV7-3|.|TRBJ1-6|13|.
TGTGCCAGCAGCTTAACACCGTCGGCACCCCTCCACTTT
CASSLTPSAPLHF
>TRBV6-5|.|TRBJ2-7|15|.
TGTGCCAGCAGACTTACAGGTTCTACCTCCTACGAGCAGTACTTC
CASRLTGSTSYEQYF
>TRBV18|.|TRBJ1-6|14|.
TGTGCCAGCTCCCTCGGCTCCTATAATTCACCCCTCCACTTT
CASSLGSYNSPLHF
>TRBV27|.|TRBJ2-1|16|TRBD2
TGTGCCAGCAGTTCCCGTCTAGCGGCGTTCTACAATGAGCAGTTCTTC
CASSSRLAAFYNEQFF
>TRBV18|.|TRBJ2-3|16|.
TGTGCCAGCTCACCTCCGGGGATCCCGGGGTCAGATACGCAGTATTTT
CASSPPGIPGSDTQYF
>TRBV6-5|.|TRBJ2-1|13|.
TGTGCCAGCGGTCGGGTATCCTACAATGAGCAGTTCTTC
CASGRVSYNEQFF
>TRBV18|.|TRBJ2-1|14|.
TGTGCCAGCTCAGCGACAGGAATGGGTGATGAGCAGTTCTTC
CASSATGMGDEQFF
>TRBV6-5|few|TRBJ1-5|14|.
TGTGCCAGCAGTTACGCCCCCAGGGGTGCGCCCCAGCATTTT
CASSYAPRGAPQHF
>TRBV7-7|.|TRBJ2-1|14|.
TGTGCTAGCAGCTTAGACCAGGGGACCAATGAGCAGTTCTTC
CASSLDQGTNEQFF
>TRBV6-2/TRBV6-3|.|TRBJ1-1|12|.
TGTGCCAGCAGTTACACGGGCACTGAAGCTTTCTTT
CASSYTGTEAFF
>TRBV4-2|.|TRBJ2-3|17|.
TGTGCCAGCAGCCAAGTCTGGGCTCTTTTTAGCACAGATACGCAGTATTTT
CASSQVWALFSTDTQYF
>TRBV3-1/TRBV3-2|once|TRBJ1-2|13|.
TGTGCCAGCAGCCAATCAGGGTCCTATGGCTACACCTTC
CASSQSGSYGYTF
>TRBV9|few|TRBJ1-1|14|.
TGTGCCAGCAGTGGACGCAAAGGGGACACTGAAGCTTTCTTT
CASSGRKGDTEAFF
>TRBV28|.|TRBJ2-7|11|.
TGTGCCAGCAGTGACGGGTACGAGCAGTACTTC
CASSDGYEQYF
>TRBV6-5|few|TRBJ1-1|11|.
TGTGCCAGCATTAATCAGGGTGGGGCTTTCTTT
CASINQGGAFF
>TRBV7-2|.|TRBJ1-6|15|TRBD1
TGTGCCAGCAGCTCAGGGGCCAGGGGGAATTCACCCCTCCACTTT
CASSSGARGNSPLHF
>TRBV24-1|.|TRBJ2-1|16|.
TGTGCCACCCAATCCGAGGGGACTCCGATCTCTAATGAGCAGTTCTTC
CATQSEGTPISNEQFF
>TRBV28|few|TRBJ2-7|15|TRBD2
TGTGCCAGCAGGTCAGGGACTAATCGGATGGGTGAGCAGTACTTC
CASRSGTNRMGEQYF
>TRBV5-6|.|TRBJ1-1|14|.
TGTGCCAGCAGCTTGATCGTTGAGGGCTCTGAAGCTTTCTTT
CASSLIVEGSEAFF
>TRBV10-2|.|TRBJ1-4|14|.
TGCGCCAGCCGAAGGGGAGGGGACGAAGAAAAACTGTTTTTT
CASRRGGDEEKLFF